Below, 20 T cell receptor beta chains from the same sample are listed, as sequenced in a study of shared clonotypes between healthy human individuals. CD8 cells classed as naive were CD45RO-negative and positively selected for CCR7, excluding terminally differentiated effector memory CD45RA+ cells. Some clones are missing from TCRdb's copy, which holds only in-frame ones; the method was immunoSEQ multiplex PCR. The repertoire includes approximately 1.9 million clones, around 95% of them detected once, and over 1.5% sits in the top ten. The sample taken for sequencing was naive CD8+ T cells from PBMCs. The receptors come from a man aged 18 to 29 in good health. Some clones in this sample may be carry-over from other donors' samples.

J is TRBJ2-7 and V is TRBV7-8; D not certain. The CDR3 is made up of 13 amino acids. V gave up 1 base and J gave up 7 bases, with 11 bases separating them. Germline V CDR1 and CDR2: SGHVS, FQNEAQ. The CDR3 DNA sequence: TGTGCCAGCAGCTTAGGGGTATTTGGGGAGCAGTACTTC. Protein product: CASSLGVFGEQYF.

The chain has TRBV9 and TRBJ1-2; 7 bases map to TRBD1. The CDR3 contains 15 residues. V gave up 4 bases and J gave up 5 bases; unmatched junction bases: 11. The germline gives CDR1 SGDLS, CDR2 YYNGEE. DNA of the CDR3: TGTGCCAGCAGCCCCTACGGGACAGACGATTATGGCTACACCTTC. Translation: CASSPYGTDDYGYTF.

This sequence joins TRBV15 and TRBJ1-1, with D hard to call. The CDR3 covers 13 residues. Trimming took off 4 bases at V and 5 bases at J, with 11 bases between the two ends. CDR1 is LNHNV and CDR2 is YYDKDF in the germline V gene (reference sequence). CDR3 DNA sequence: TGTGCCACCAGCAAGCAGGATATTACTGAAGCTTTCTTT. Translation gives CATSKQDITEAFF.

This chain links TRBV6-1 with TRBJ2-3, with 12 nucleotides matching TRBD2. This CDR3 is built from 15 residues. V shed 8 bases and J 0 bases; nucleotides not matched to a gene: 3. From germline, CDR1 is MNHNS and CDR2 SASEGT. Here the CDR3 reads CASGLAGLSTDTQYF. As DNA, the CDR3 is TGTGCCAGCGGACTAGCGGGATTAAGCACAGATACGCAGTATTTT.

The V gene is TRBV4-1, the J gene TRBJ2-5; 9 bases are shared with TRBD2. The CDR3 loop spans 17 amino acids. The J segment lost 5 bases and the V segment lost 0 bases, leaving 10 bases of the junction unmatched. Germline loops: CDR1 MGHRA, CDR2 YSYEKL. The CDR3 bases are TGCGCCAGCAGCCAAGATAACTCGGGACTAGCAATGGAGACCCAGTACTTC. This translates into CASSQDNSGLAMETQYF.

The chain carries TRBV6-1 and TRBJ1-2, with a tentative D call TRBD1 (5 bases). Germline V gene data show CDR1 as MNHNS and CDR2 as SASEGT. V shed 4 bases and J shed 4 bases, with 16 bases lying between them. This CDR3 has 15 amino acids. DNA for the CDR3: TGTGCCAGCAGTGTTTGGGAGGGGAGATCCTATGGCTACACCTTC. This codes for CASSVWEGRSYGYTF.

The gene calls are TRBV14 and TRBJ2-7, with 10 bases fitting TRBD1. Looked up from germline, CDR1 is SGHDN and CDR2 is FVKESK. Trimming took 3 bases from V and 4 from J; bases not matched to a gene: 12. The CDR3 consists of 17 residues. CDR3 protein: CASSHDLLGQGMYEQYF. The CDR3 nucleotides read TGTGCCAGCAGCCATGACCTTTTGGGACAGGGGATGTACGAGCAGTACTTC.

This chain links TRBV19 with TRBJ2-2; D possibly uses TRBD1 or TRBD2 (5 bases each). The germline CDR1 and CDR2 sequences are LNHDA and SQIVND (reference sequence). The CDR3 sequence is 15 residues long. V lost 4 bases and J 1 base, leaving 10 bases between the germline ends. This CDR3 is CASSSWGKNTGELFF. Written as DNA, the CDR3 is TGTGCCAGTAGTAGTTGGGGGAAGAACACCGGGGAGCTGTTTTTT.

The rearrangement links TRBV6-5 to TRBJ1-2; unclear D gene. The CDR3 runs 12 residues. Germline V gene data show CDR1 as MNHEY and CDR2 as SVGAGI. V shed 6 bases and J shed 8 bases, with 13 bases lying between them. The CDR3 sequence is CASSQRGYGYTF. CDR3 coding DNA: TGTGCCAGCAGCCAAAGAGGGTACGGCTACACCTTC.

This clone was observed once. This chain joins TRBV4-1 and TRBJ1-4; a weak D match, TRBD1 (5 bases). CDR3 length: 15 residues. V lost 2 bases and J lost 8, with 15 bases in between. Germline-derived CDR1 and CDR2 are MGHRA and YSYEKL. The CDR3 region is CASSQISTRGEKLFF. The CDR3, as DNA: TGCGCCAGCAGCCAAATCTCTACGCGGGGGGAAAAACTGTTTTTT.

The rearrangement uses TRBV29-1 and TRBJ2-7; D perhaps matches TRBD2 (6 bases). Looked up from germline, CDR1 is SQVTM and CDR2 is ANQGSEA. V was trimmed by 7 bases and J by 5 bases, leaving 24 bases between them. The CDR3 has 15 residues. The CDR3 is CSATYRDLSPHEQYF. In DNA form, the CDR3 reads TGCAGCGCAACATACCGGGACTTAAGTCCCCACGAGCAGTACTTC.

The CDR3 region is CASSPFPRSQDLNEKLFF. Here the CDR3 DNA reads TGTGCCAGCAGTCCCTTCCCCCGGTCCCAGGATCTTAATGAAAAACTGTTTTTT. The chain is built from TRBV27 and TRBJ1-4; D gene ambiguous. Deletions cut 5 bases from V and 4 bases from J, with 23 bases between. The CDR3 totals 18 residues. The V gene's germline CDR1 is MNHEY and CDR2 SMNVEV (reference sequence).

The rearrangement links TRBV6-1 to TRBJ2-5; D remains unclear. The CDR3 covers 14 residues. V dropped 5 bases and J dropped 3 bases, with 13 bases sitting between them. Germline CDR1 and CDR2: MNHNS and SASEGT. The CDR3 DNA reads TGTGCCAGCAGTCCTCCCCGAAGGGAAGAGACCCAGTACTTC. Protein product: CASSPPRREETQYF.

In regard to this clone: Other DNA sequences in this sample translate to the same CDR3. The CDR3 region has the DNA TGTGCCAGCAGCGTAGCGCAGCGCACAGATACGCAGTATTTT. Translated, it gives CASSVAQRTDTQYF. The rearrangement joins TRBV9 to TRBJ2-3; D gene uncertain. Germline V CDR1 and CDR2: SGDLS, YYNGEE. V dropped 0 bases and J dropped 1 base, with 6 bases sitting between them. The CDR3 is 14 residues long.

This clone occurred once. DNA of the CDR3: TGTGCCAGCAGTTTGACAGGGGGCCCCCCGAACTACGAGCAGTACTTC. Translating gives CASSLTGGPPNYEQYF. This chain joins TRBV27 and TRBJ2-7; TRBD1 aligns across 10 bases. V was clipped by 3 bases and J by 3 bases; unmatched bases: 8. Germline assignment: CDR1 MNHEY and CDR2 SMNVEV (reference sequence). CDR3 length: 16 amino acids.

V gene TRBV15 combines with J gene TRBJ2-1; 7 nucleotides line up with TRBD2. After removal of 0 bases from V and 2 bases from J, the junction contained 4 bases not matched to a gene. CDR1 is LNHNV, CDR2 YYDKDF, per germline (reference sequence). The CDR3 totals 16 residues. CDR3 nucleotides: TGTGCCACCAGCAGAGACGGGGAGGGACCCTACAATGAGCAGTTCTTC. Its translation is CATSRDGEGPYNEQFF.

The rearrangement joins TRBV18 to TRBJ2-2, with D perhaps matching TRBD1 or TRBD2 (5 bases each). Trimming stripped 3 bases from V and 4 bases from J, with 24 bases between. Germline CDR1 is KGHSH and CDR2 is LQKENI. The CDR3 is 19 residues long. CDR3 in DNA: TGTGCCAGCTCACCTTCCGGGACCGACCGACCCGGGGCCACCGGGGAGCTGTTTTTT. It specifies CASSPSGTDRPGATGELFF.

This chain joins TRBV18 and TRBJ2-2; 12 nucleotides align to TRBD2. The V gene end was trimmed by 8 bases and the J gene end by 5 bases; junction bases not matched to a gene: 6. The germline V gene has CDR1 KGHSH and CDR2 LQKENI. This CDR3 region has 15 residues. CDR3 protein: CASHGLAGITGELFF. The CDR3 DNA sequence: TGTGCCAGCCACGGACTAGCGGGAATTACCGGGGAGCTGTTTTTT.

The chain employs TRBV27 and TRBJ1-1, with 9 bases aligning to TRBD1. Trimming at V came to 4 bases and at J to 5 bases, leaving 8 bases not matched to a gene. The germline CDR1 and CDR2 sequences are MNHEY and SMNVEV (reference sequence). The CDR3 spans 15 residues. The CDR3 nucleotides read TGTGCCAGCAGTTACATACAGGGGGCGCCGACTGAAGCTTTCTTT. The encoded protein is CASSYIQGAPTEAFF.

V is TRBV19 and J is TRBJ2-1; 8 bases agree with TRBD2. The CDR3 is 17 residues long. Germline V gene lookup returns CDR1 LNHDA and CDR2 SQIVND (reference sequence). Trimming at V came to 7 bases and at J to 6 bases, leaving 17 bases not matched to a gene. DNA of the CDR3: TGTGCCAGTACCACCCTATCGGGAGGGGCGGTGGGCAATGAGCAGTTCTTC. Translating gives CASTTLSGGAVGNEQFF.